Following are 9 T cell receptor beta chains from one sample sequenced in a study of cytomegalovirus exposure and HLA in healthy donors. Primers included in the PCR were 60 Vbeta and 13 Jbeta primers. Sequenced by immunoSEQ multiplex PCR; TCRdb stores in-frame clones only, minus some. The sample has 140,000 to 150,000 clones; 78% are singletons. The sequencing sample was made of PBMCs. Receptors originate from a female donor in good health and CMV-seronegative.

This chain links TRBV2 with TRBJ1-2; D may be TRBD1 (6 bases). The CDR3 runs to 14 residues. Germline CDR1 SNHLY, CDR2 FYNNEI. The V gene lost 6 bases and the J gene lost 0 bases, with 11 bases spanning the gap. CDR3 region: CASRRGIANYGYTF. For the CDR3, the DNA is TGTGCCAGCAGGAGGGGGATAGCTAACTATGGCTACACCTTC.

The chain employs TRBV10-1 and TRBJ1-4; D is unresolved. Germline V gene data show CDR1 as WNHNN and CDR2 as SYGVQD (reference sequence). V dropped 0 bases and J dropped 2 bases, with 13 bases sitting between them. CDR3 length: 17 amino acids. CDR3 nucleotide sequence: TGCGCCAGCAGTGAGTCGATCCTAGTTGTTACTAATGAAAAACTGTTTTTT. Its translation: CASSESILVVTNEKLFF.

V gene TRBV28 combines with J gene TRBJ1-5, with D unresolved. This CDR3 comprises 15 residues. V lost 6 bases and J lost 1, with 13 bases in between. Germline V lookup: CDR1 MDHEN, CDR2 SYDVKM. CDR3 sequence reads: CASSSRRESNQPQHF. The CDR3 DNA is TGTGCCAGCAGCTCACGAAGAGAGAGCAATCAGCCCCAGCATTTT. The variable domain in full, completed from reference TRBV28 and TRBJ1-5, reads DVKVTQSSRYLVKRTGEKVFLECVQDMDHENMFWYRQDPGLGLRLIYFSYDVKMKEKGDIPEGYSVSREKKERFSLILESASTNQTSMYLCASSSRRESNQPQHFGDGTRLSIL.

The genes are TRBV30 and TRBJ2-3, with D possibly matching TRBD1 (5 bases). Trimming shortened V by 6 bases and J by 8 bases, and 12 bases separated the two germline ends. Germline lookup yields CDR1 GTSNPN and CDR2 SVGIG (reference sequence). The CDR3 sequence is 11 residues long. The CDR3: CACHLGATQYF. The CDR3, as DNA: TGTGCCTGCCACCTAGGGGCTACGCAGTATTTT.

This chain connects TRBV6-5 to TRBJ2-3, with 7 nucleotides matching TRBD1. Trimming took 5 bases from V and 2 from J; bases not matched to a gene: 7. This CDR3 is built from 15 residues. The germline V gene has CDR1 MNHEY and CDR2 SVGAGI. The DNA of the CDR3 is TGTGCCAGCAGTCGACAGGGCCCTATCACAGATACGCAGTATTTT. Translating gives CASSRQGPITDTQYF.

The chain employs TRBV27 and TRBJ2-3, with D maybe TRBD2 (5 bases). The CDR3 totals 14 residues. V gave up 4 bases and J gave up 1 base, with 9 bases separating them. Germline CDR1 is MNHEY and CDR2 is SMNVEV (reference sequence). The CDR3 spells CASSSTTRTDTQYF. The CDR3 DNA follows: TGTGCCAGCAGTTCGACTACCCGCACAGATACGCAGTATTTT.

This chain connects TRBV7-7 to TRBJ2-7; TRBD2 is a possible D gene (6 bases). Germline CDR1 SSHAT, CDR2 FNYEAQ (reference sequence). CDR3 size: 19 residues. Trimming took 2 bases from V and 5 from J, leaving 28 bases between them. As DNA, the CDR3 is TGTGCCAGCAGCTTAACTCCCCTGGGCGTAAAAACTAGCAACCACGAGCAGTACTTC. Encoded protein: CASSLTPLGVKTSNHEQYF.

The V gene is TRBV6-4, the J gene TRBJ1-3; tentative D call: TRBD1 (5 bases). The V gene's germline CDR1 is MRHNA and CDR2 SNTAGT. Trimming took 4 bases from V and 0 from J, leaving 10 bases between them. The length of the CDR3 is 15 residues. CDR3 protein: CASSAFTGSGNTIYF. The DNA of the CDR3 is TGTGCCAGCAGTGCGTTCACAGGCTCTGGAAACACCATATATTTT.

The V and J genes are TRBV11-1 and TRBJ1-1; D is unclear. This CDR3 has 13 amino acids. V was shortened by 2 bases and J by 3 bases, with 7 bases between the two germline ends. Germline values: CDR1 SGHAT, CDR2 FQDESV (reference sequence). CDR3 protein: CASSLSGYTEAFF. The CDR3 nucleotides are TGTGCCAGCAGCTTATCAGGTTACACTGAAGCTTTCTTT.